This T cell receptor beta chain was documented in a study of beta chain features in type 1 diabetes. Sorted CD4+ subsets: naive, central memory, regulatory, stem cell-like memory (CD45RO/CCR7/CD25/CD127/CD95/CD27 panel). This clone was counted between two and nine times. The CDR3 has 13 amino acids. V shed 5 bases and J shed 3 bases, with 11 bases lying between them. Germline V lookup: CDR1 MNHNS, CDR2 SASEGT. Every isolated RNA sample was fully reverse transcribed, so sequencing captured expressed TCRB transcripts. The protocol was immunoSEQ multiplex PCR, while the TCRdb copy is restricted to in-frame clones and leaves out a portion. The data contain some 200,000 clones, approximately 10% of them singletons.

The TCR originated in a man between 18 and 29 years old in good health. V and J are TRBV6-1 and TRBJ2-7; D remains ambiguous. The specimen sequenced was central memory CD4+ T cells from blood. CDR3 loop: CASSPQGIYEQYF. CDR3 coding DNA: TGTGCCAGCAGTCCCCAAGGGATCTACGAGCAGTACTTC.